These 19 T cell receptor beta chains were sequenced from one sample in a study of cytomegalovirus exposure and HLA in healthy donors (dated by TCRdb to 2015 to 2018). Library method: the immunoSEQ multiplex PCR assay. For the multiplex PCR, a mixture combining 60 forward primers for TCR Vbeta segments and 13 reverse primers for TCR Jbeta segments was used. The table was pulled from immuneACCESS by TCRdb, which kept in-frame rearrangements only. Such tables lose some clones; where checked, under half of the loss comes from unresolved V genes, and the rest has no known cause. The sample table contains 84,000 or so clones; only one count was recorded for around 73% of them. The biggest ten clones account for about 3% of the sample. The source material was PBMCs. The receptors here all came from a man in his fifties or sixties in good health and CMV-seronegative.

This clone was picked up one time. The chain combines TRBV5-4 with TRBJ2-3; perhaps TRBD1 as D (6 bases). This CDR3 is 15 amino acids long. CDR1 SGHNT and CDR2 YYREEE come from the germline V gene (reference sequence). The V end was cut by 1 base, the J end by 3 bases, with 12 bases between. Here the CDR3 reads CASSLLQGRTDTQYF. CDR3 bases: TGTGCCAGCAGCTTGCTACAGGGTAGGACAGATACGCAGTATTTT.

This chain links TRBV11-2 with TRBJ2-4; 12 bases match TRBD2. The V and J ends lost 5 bases and 5 bases, in that order; junction bases with no gene match: 7. CDR1 SGHAT and CDR2 FQNNGV come from the germline V gene. The CDR3 contains 16 residues. CDR3 bases: TGTGCCAGCAGCCTCTCTAGCGGGGGGGTCGAAAACATTCAGTACTTC. It is translated as CASSLSSGGVENIQYF.

In DNA form, the CDR3 reads TGTGCCAGCAGTAAGTTCACGCGGACAGGCCTCTCTGGAAACACCATATATTTT. Translated: CASSKFTRTGLSGNTIYF. The V call is TRBV6-4, the J call TRBJ1-3, with 7 positions matching TRBD1. The CDR3 contains 18 residues. The junction had 13 bases not matched to a gene; V was cut back by 5 bases and J by 0 bases. In germline, CDR1 is MRHNA, CDR2 SNTAGT.

The J gene is TRBJ1-6, the V gene TRBV21-1; the table calls TRBD1, which could not be checked here. TRBV21-1 is a listed pseudogene. CDR3 size: 18 residues. CDR3 nucleotides: TGTGCCAGCAGCTCTCCCCCGCGCAGGCCAACCTATAATTCACCCCTCCACTTT. Its translation: CASSSPPRRPTYNSPLHF.

The chain uses TRBV28 and TRBJ1-5, with D perhaps TRBD1 (5 bases). Germline V gene data show CDR1 as MDHEN and CDR2 as SYDVKM. The V end was cut by 9 bases, the J end by 2 bases, with 14 bases between. This CDR3 comprises 14 residues. This CDR3 reads CASVQGGGNQPQHF. CDR3 nucleotide sequence: TGTGCCAGTGTCCAGGGTGGGGGCAATCAGCCCCAGCATTTT. The full variable domain, with the rest looked up from reference TRBV28 and TRBJ1-5, is DVKVTQSSRYLVKRTGEKVFLECVQDMDHENMFWYRQDPGLGLRLIYFSYDVKMKEKGDIPEGYSVSREKKERFSLILESASTNQTSMYLCASVQGGGNQPQHFGDGTRLSIL.

The V and J genes are TRBV6-5 and TRBJ2-2; 7 bases are a match to TRBD1. The CDR3 extends over 15 amino acids. V lost 2 bases and J lost 3; bases outside the gene matches: 3. Per germline, CDR1 MNHEY and CDR2 SVGAGI. DNA for the CDR3: TGTGCCAGCAGTTACAAGGGGGCGTACACCGGGGAGCTGTTTTTT. Residues: CASSYKGAYTGELFF.

The V and J genes are TRBV27 and TRBJ1-5, with 9 bases fitting TRBD1. This CDR3 spans 19 amino acids. Looked up from germline, CDR1 is MNHEY and CDR2 is SMNVEV (reference sequence). The ends lost 5 bases at V and 3 bases at J; junction bases unmatched: 17. CDR3 sequence (DNA): TGTGCCAGCAGTCGCCGGGACAGGGATTTCACGATCGCCAATCAGCCCCAGCATTTT. Protein product: CASSRRDRDFTIANQPQHF.

The chain links TRBV2 to TRBJ2-7; the D is unclear. The V and J ends lost 5 bases and 3 bases respectively, with 11 bases between them. The CDR3 loop spans 13 amino acids. The germline gives CDR1 SNHLY, CDR2 FYNNEI. The CDR3 protein is CASSLTLIYEQYF. DNA for the CDR3: TGTGCCAGCAGTTTAACTCTAATCTACGAGCAGTACTTC.

V and J are TRBV6-4 and TRBJ2-2; 9 positions match TRBD1. Germline V CDR1 and CDR2: MRHNA, SNTAGT. The CDR3 is 16 amino acids. The J segment lost 1 base and the V segment lost 3 bases, leaving 3 bases of the junction unmatched. CDR3 residues: CASSERDRVNTGELFF. The CDR3 coding sequence is TGTGCCAGCAGTGAAAGGGACAGGGTGAACACCGGGGAGCTGTTTTTT.

The chain links TRBV29-1 to TRBJ1-2, with unresolved D. Trimming removed 8 bases from V and 6 bases from J, with 19 bases in between. In germline, CDR1 is SQVTM, CDR2 ANQGSEA. The CDR3 length is 13 residues. CDR3 protein: CSSPAHSGNGYTF. In nucleotides, the CDR3 is TGCAGCTCCCCGGCCCACAGCGGGAATGGCTACACCTTC.

The chain employs TRBV5-1 and TRBJ2-1; 13 nucleotides match TRBD2. J gave up 0 bases and V 4 bases, and 4 bases lay outside the gene matches. This CDR3 is built from 17 residues. Germline assignment: CDR1 SGHRS and CDR2 YFSETQ. CDR3 bases: TGCGCCAGCAGCGAAGGGACTAGCGGGACCTCCTACAATGAGCAGTTCTTC. Its translation: CASSEGTSGTSYNEQFF.

V and J are TRBV11-1 and TRBJ2-1; TRBD1 is a possible D gene (5 bases). In germline, CDR1 is SGHAT, CDR2 FQDESV (reference sequence). The CDR3 loop spans 18 amino acids. Deletions cut 3 bases from V and 2 bases from J, with 20 bases between. DNA for the CDR3: TGTGCCAGCAGCTTCCTCACCGGTGGGGCCACAACCTACAATGAGCAGTTCTTC. The encoded protein is CASSFLTGGATTYNEQFF.

The gene calls are TRBV11-3 and TRBJ2-2; 9 bases map to TRBD1. V dropped 3 bases and J dropped 5; count of bases not matched to a gene: 7. The length of the CDR3 is 16 residues. Germline-derived CDR1 and CDR2 are SGHNT and YENEEA. This CDR3 is CASSFGTGSLTGELFF. The CDR3 coding sequence is TGTGCCAGCAGCTTTGGGACAGGGTCCTTAACCGGGGAGCTGTTTTTT.

This rearrangement joins TRBV5-6 to TRBJ1-5; no firm D call. The germline V and J ends were trimmed by 4 bases and 11 bases, with 19 bases remaining between them. The CDR3 sequence is 14 residues long. Germline V CDR1 and CDR2: SGHDT, YYEEEE. For the CDR3, the DNA is TGTGCCAGCAGCCCTCTTGGTAACCGGGAGGCCCAGCATTTT. It specifies CASSPLGNREAQHF.

A remark on this clone: One end of the junction is discordant with germline, which a read error may explain. The chain combines TRBV7-9 with TRBJ2-7, with 12 bases fitting TRBD1. The CDR3 loop spans 12 amino acids. Germline values: CDR1 SEHNR, CDR2 FQNEAQ (reference sequence). CDR3 sequence: CSSNPGTGGLYF. The CDR3 DNA follows: TGTTCCAGCAACCCCGGGACAGGGGGCCTGTACTTC.

With respect to this clone: A junction boundary mismatches the germline segment, possibly from a read error. The chain joins TRBV2 to TRBJ2-2; tentatively, D is TRBD1 (6 bases). Germline V gene data show CDR1 as SNHLY and CDR2 as FYNNEI. This CDR3 is built from 14 residues. The CDR3, as DNA: TGTGCCGGCAGCATCAGGGGAAGGACCGGGGAGCTGTTTTTT. It yields the protein CAGSIRGRTGELFF.

This chain links TRBV12-5 with TRBJ1-5; 9 bases map to TRBD1. In germline, CDR1 is LGHNT, CDR2 FRNRAP. Germline trimming cut 4 bases from V and 1 base from J; bases unmatched to any gene: 14. CDR3 length: 19 amino acids. The CDR3 DNA reads as TGTGCTAGTGGTTCACTGGGACAGGGCCCCCCTAGGAGCAATCAGCCCCAGCATTTT. Translating gives CASGSLGQGPPRSNQPQHF.

CDR3 amino acids: CASSPRDSSGNTIYF. The CDR3 coding sequence is TGTGCCAGCTCACCGAGGGACAGCTCTGGAAACACCATATATTTT. The V and J genes are TRBV18 and TRBJ1-3, with 7 bases that match TRBD1. The CDR3 contains 15 residues. J gave up 0 bases and V 3 bases, and 2 bases lay outside the gene matches. CDR1 is KGHSH, CDR2 LQKENI, per germline.

The table lists this clone with a few counts. The genes are TRBV13 and TRBJ1-3; 7 bases map to TRBD1. The CDR3 extends over 12 amino acids. V dropped 0 bases and J dropped 11; count of bases not matched to a gene: 1. Per germline, CDR1 PRHDT and CDR2 FYEKMQ (reference sequence). The CDR3 protein is CASSLGTGPIYF. The CDR3 nucleotides read TGTGCCAGCAGCTTAGGGACAGGGCCCATATATTTT.